A selection of T cell receptor beta chains follows, all from one sample in a study of response to subunit inactivated influenza vaccine. Via MiXCR, TCRdb re-called the RT-PCR reads, giving one row per CDR3 protein. Of about 540,000 distinct CDR3 sequences listed, under 25% are singletons. These same data were also listed under a study on T cells expressing NK-cell markers.

This material consisted of CD4+ T cells sorted from PBMCs, taken 12 days after vaccination. These receptors were collected from a man aged 50 to 60 who received an inactivated influenza vaccine. The CDR3 runs from the conserved cysteine through the conserved F or W. Each record gives: V gene, D gene, clone size, J gene, CDR3 protein, CDR3 DNA. A D gene is named only where the DNA matches it firmly. Not every row has a clone size; where given, it reads once, few, many or a size class.

v_call: TRBV5-1
d_call: -
clone_size: -
j_call: TRBJ2-3
cdr3_aa: CASTSGTISTDTQYF
cdr3_nt: TGCGCCAGTACCTCCGGGACGATCAGCACAGATACGCAGTATTTT

v_call: TRBV12-2
d_call: -
clone_size: -
j_call: TRBJ2-7
cdr3_aa: CASRLAGLRKGPYYEQYF
cdr3_nt: TGTGCAAGTCGCTTGGCAGGTCTTCGTAAGGGACCATACTACGAGCAGTACTTC

v_call: TRBV24-1
d_call: -
clone_size: few
j_call: TRBJ2-3
cdr3_aa: CATSPGPINADTQYF
cdr3_nt: TGTGCCACCAGCCCCGGGCCGATAAACGCAGATACGCAGTATTTT

v_call: TRBV12-3/TRBV12-4
d_call: -
clone_size: -
j_call: TRBJ2-3
cdr3_aa: CASSGLDTQYF
cdr3_nt: TGTGCCAGCAGCGGTTTAGATACGCAGTATTTT

v_call: TRBV7-8
d_call: TRBD1
clone_size: many
j_call: TRBJ1-5
cdr3_aa: CASSGGTGGNQPQHF
cdr3_nt: TGTGCCAGCAGCGGAGGGACAGGGGGCAATCAGCCCCAGCATTTT

v_call: TRBV12-3/TRBV12-4
d_call: TRBD2
clone_size: -
j_call: TRBJ2-1
cdr3_aa: CASSFVGEGPHEHFF
cdr3_nt: TGTGCCAGCAGTTTTGTGGGGGAGGGCCCGCATGAGCATTTCTTC

v_call: TRBV5-4
d_call: TRBD2
clone_size: few
j_call: TRBJ2-1
cdr3_aa: CASSLRTSSYNEQFF
cdr3_nt: TGTGCCAGCAGCTTGCGGACTAGCTCCTACAATGAGCAGTTCTTC

v_call: TRBV4-3
d_call: -
clone_size: few
j_call: TRBJ1-6
cdr3_aa: CASSQEFSVVNSPLHF
cdr3_nt: TGCGCCAGCAGCCAAGAATTCAGCGTCGTTAATTCACCCCTCCACTTT

v_call: TRBV7-2
d_call: -
clone_size: few
j_call: TRBJ2-1
cdr3_aa: CASSTYRGGVDEQFF
cdr3_nt: TGTGCCAGCAGCACGTACAGGGGAGGGGTAGATGAGCAGTTCTTC

v_call: TRBV20-1
d_call: -
clone_size: -
j_call: TRBJ2-5
cdr3_aa: CSAREPRQETQYF
cdr3_nt: TGCAGTGCTAGAGAACCTAGACAAGAGACCCAGTACTTC

v_call: TRBV19
d_call: -
clone_size: few
j_call: TRBJ2-3
cdr3_aa: CASSPTGTTDTQYF
cdr3_nt: TGTGCCAGTAGCCCGACGGGTACAACAGATACGCAGTATTTT

v_call: TRBV7-2
d_call: -
clone_size: few
j_call: TRBJ1-2
cdr3_aa: CASSGYSPLNYGYTF
cdr3_nt: TGTGCCAGCAGCGGATACTCCCCACTTAACTATGGCTACACCTTC

v_call: TRBV20-1
d_call: TRBD2
clone_size: -
j_call: TRBJ2-3
cdr3_aa: CSARPGASGFTDTQYF
cdr3_nt: TGCAGTGCTAGACCTGGGGCTAGCGGATTCACAGATACGCAGTATTTT

v_call: TRBV10-3
d_call: -
clone_size: -
j_call: TRBJ2-1
cdr3_aa: CAISEEGRRDNEQFF
cdr3_nt: TGTGCCATCAGTGAGGAGGGGAGGCGCGACAATGAGCAGTTCTTC

v_call: TRBV12-3/TRBV12-4
d_call: TRBD2
clone_size: few
j_call: TRBJ2-1
cdr3_aa: CASSRPGLGLNEQFF
cdr3_nt: TGTGCCAGCAGTCGTCCGGGACTAGGACTTAATGAGCAGTTCTTC

v_call: TRBV6-5
d_call: -
clone_size: few
j_call: TRBJ2-1
cdr3_aa: CASSYSRKVGNEQFF
cdr3_nt: TGTGCCAGCAGTTACTCCCGTAAGGTGGGGAATGAGCAGTTCTTC

v_call: TRBV20-1
d_call: TRBD1
clone_size: many
j_call: TRBJ1-1
cdr3_aa: CSAAGQAGTEAFF
cdr3_nt: TGCAGTGCTGCGGGACAGGCGGGGACTGAAGCTTTCTTT

v_call: TRBV20-1
d_call: TRBD1
clone_size: -
j_call: TRBJ2-7
cdr3_aa: CSARVDRALLQYF
cdr3_nt: TGCAGTGCCAGAGTGGACAGGGCCTTACTTCAGTACTTC

v_call: TRBV30
d_call: TRBD1
clone_size: -
j_call: TRBJ2-7
cdr3_aa: CAWSHGTGGREQYF
cdr3_nt: TGTGCCTGGAGTCATGGGACAGGGGGGCGCGAGCAGTACTTC

v_call: TRBV12-3/TRBV12-4
d_call: TRBD2
clone_size: many
j_call: TRBJ2-3
cdr3_aa: CASSPGLIGTQYF
cdr3_nt: TGTGCCAGCAGTCCGGGACTAATCGGTACGCAGTATTTT

v_call: TRBV7-9
d_call: -
clone_size: few
j_call: TRBJ1-6
cdr3_aa: CASSLGNGGNSPLHF
cdr3_nt: TGTGCCAGCAGTTTAGGGAACGGGGGAAATTCACCCCTCCACTTT

v_call: TRBV16
d_call: -
clone_size: many
j_call: TRBJ2-7
cdr3_aa: CASSSGHYEQYF
cdr3_nt: TGTGCCAGCAGTTCGGGTCACTACGAGCAGTACTTC

v_call: TRBV10-3
d_call: -
clone_size: few
j_call: TRBJ1-1
cdr3_aa: CAISSSETEAFF
cdr3_nt: TGTGCCATCAGTAGCTCAGAAACTGAAGCTTTCTTT

v_call: TRBV12-3/TRBV12-4
d_call: -
clone_size: few
j_call: TRBJ2-1
cdr3_aa: CASSQGRVNEQFF
cdr3_nt: TGTGCCAGCAGTCAGGGCCGAGTTAATGAGCAGTTCTTC

v_call: TRBV29-1
d_call: TRBD1
clone_size: few
j_call: TRBJ1-2
cdr3_aa: CSVVGQGVNGYTF
cdr3_nt: TGCAGCGTCGTGGGACAGGGAGTTAATGGCTACACCTTC

v_call: TRBV7-9
d_call: TRBD1
clone_size: few
j_call: TRBJ1-1
cdr3_aa: CASSVTRGQTYHAEAFF
cdr3_nt: TGTGCCAGCAGCGTAACCAGGGGGCAAACATACCACGCTGAAGCTTTCTTT